These 21 T cell receptor beta chains were all obtained from the same sample, sequenced in a study of cytomegalovirus exposure and HLA in healthy donors. Both 60 Vbeta primers and 13 Jbeta primers went into the PCR. Libraries were prepared by immunoSEQ multiplex PCR; TCRdb keeps only in-frame clonotypes and omits some of them. The repertoire includes 150,000 to 200,000 clones, approximately 80% of them detected once, and 1.9% sits in the top ten. The sequencing input was PBMCs. These receptors originate from a man younger than 35 in good health and CMV-seronegative.

The chain carries TRBV7-9 and TRBJ2-5; TRBD1 aligns across 8 bases. The J call may not be correct, given that the DNA end is closer to TRBJ2-7. Germline V lookup: CDR1 SEHNR, CDR2 FQNEAQ (reference sequence). The CDR3 contains 15 residues. The CDR3 is CASSYGQGAWSEQYF. The CDR3 DNA sequence: TGTGCCAGCAGCTATGGACAGGGAGCTTGGAGCGAGCAGTACTTC.

The chain couples TRBV7-2 to TRBJ2-1, with 9 bases identical to TRBD1. CDR1 is SGHTA, CDR2 FQGNSA, per germline. V gave up 6 bases and J gave up 5 bases; unmatched junction bases: 8. The CDR3 totals 15 residues. CDR3: CASSSPGTGNNEQFF. In nucleotides, the CDR3 is TGTGCCAGCAGTTCCCCCGGGACAGGGAACAATGAGCAGTTCTTC.

This clone was seen a handful of times. The V gene is TRBV7-9, the J gene TRBJ2-1, with D tentatively TRBD2 (5 bases). V dropped 5 bases and J dropped 3 bases, with 11 bases sitting between them. CDR1 is SEHNR and CDR2 is FQNEAQ in the germline V gene (reference sequence). The CDR3 loop spans 14 amino acids. CDR3 in DNA: TGTGCCAGCAGCCCAAGAACTAGCTACAATGAGCAGTTCTTC. Protein product: CASSPRTSYNEQFF.

The rearrangement joins TRBV28 to TRBJ1-5; 8 bases are shared with TRBD1. V dropped 1 base and J dropped 1; count of bases not matched to a gene: 3. Germline assignment: CDR1 MDHEN and CDR2 SYDVKM. CDR3 length: 16 amino acids. CDR3: CASSLFGQGSNQPQHF. The CDR3 coding sequence is TGTGCCAGCAGTTTATTCGGACAGGGAAGCAATCAGCCCCAGCATTTT.

The gene calls are TRBV18 and TRBJ1-1; 7 positions match TRBD1. The length of the CDR3 is 14 residues. Trimming at V came to 3 bases and at J to 1 base, leaving 2 bases not matched to a gene. Germline V lookup: CDR1 KGHSH, CDR2 LQKENI. This CDR3 reads CASSPGTANTEAFF. CDR3 nucleotide sequence: TGTGCCAGCTCACCGGGGACAGCGAACACTGAAGCTTTCTTT.

The chain joins TRBV6-5 to TRBJ1-1; no clear D. The V end was cut by 4 bases, the J end by 1 base, with 7 bases between. Germline CDR1 is MNHEY and CDR2 is SVGAGI. This CDR3 has 13 residues. The CDR3 DNA reads as TGTGCCAGCAGTTGGGGAGCGAACACTGAAGCTTTCTTT. This encodes CASSWGANTEAFF.

V gene TRBV7-8 combines with J gene TRBJ1-5, with a possible D match to TRBD1 (5 bases). V was pared by 1 base and J by 3 bases, with 10 bases between. The germline V gene has CDR1 SGHVS and CDR2 FQNEAQ. This CDR3 has 15 amino acids. This CDR3 is CASSLGSGFNQPQHF. The CDR3 DNA follows: TGTGCCAGCAGCTTAGGATCAGGGTTCAATCAGCCCCAGCATTTT.

The J gene is TRBJ2-7, the V gene TRBV29-1; possible D gene TRBD2, 6 bases. Germline V gives CDR1 SQVTM, CDR2 ANQGSEA. V was pared by 4 bases and J by 0 bases, with 10 bases between. This CDR3 has 13 amino acids. As DNA, the CDR3 is TGCAGCGTTGGAGGAGGGGTCTCCTACGAGCAGTACTTC. This encodes CSVGGGVSYEQYF.

The gene calls are TRBV2 and TRBJ2-5, with D tentatively TRBD1 (7 bases). Trimming removed 9 bases from V and 2 bases from J, with 13 bases in between. The germline V gene encodes CDR1 SNHLY and CDR2 FYNNEI. The CDR3 runs to 13 residues. CDR3 in amino acids: CASSGGQQETQYF. The CDR3 nucleotides are TGTGCCAGTTCCGGGGGACAGCAAGAGACCCAGTACTTC.

The chain combines TRBV27 with TRBJ1-2; a weak D match, TRBD1 (5 bases). The germline V gene encodes CDR1 MNHEY and CDR2 SMNVEV (reference sequence). CDR3 length: 17 amino acids. V shed 6 bases and J shed 1 base, with 21 bases lying between them. CDR3: CASSAAPIGGVNYGYTF. In nucleotides, the CDR3 is TGTGCCAGCAGCGCCGCACCTATCGGGGGGGTTAACTATGGCTACACCTTC.

This clone was seen just once. The CDR3, as DNA: TGTGCCAGCAGCTGGGAGACTAGCGGGATTCGTTACGAGCAGTACTTC. Translation gives CASSWETSGIRYEQYF. The rearrangement links TRBV5-6 to TRBJ2-7; TRBD2 matches 11 bases. The CDR3 has 16 residues. With V trimmed by 3 bases and J by 4 bases, 9 bases remained unmatched. The V gene's germline CDR1 is SGHDT and CDR2 YYEEEE. Full variable domain (rest looked up from reference TRBV5-6 and TRBJ2-7): DAGVTQSPTHLIKTRGQQVTLRCSPKSGHDTVSWYQQALGQGPQFIFQYYEEEERQRGNFPDRFSGHQFPNYSSELNVNALLLGDSALYLCASSWETSGIRYEQYFGPGTRLTVT.

This chain connects TRBV4-1 to TRBJ2-7, with 8 bases lining up with TRBD1. This CDR3 is built from 16 residues. The V segment lost 1 base and the J segment 7 bases; nucleotides outside the gene matches: 12. Germline assignment: CDR1 MGHRA and CDR2 YSYEKL. The CDR3 is CASSQGFGTGLREQYF. In DNA form, the CDR3 reads TGCGCCAGCAGCCAAGGGTTCGGGACAGGTTTGAGGGAGCAGTACTTC.

The sample holds a few counts of this clone. The chain carries TRBV29-1 and TRBJ1-1; TRBD1 is a possible D gene (5 bases). In germline, CDR1 is SQVTM, CDR2 ANQGSEA. V lost 5 bases, J lost 6 bases, and 19 bases lay in between. The CDR3 extends over 14 amino acids. CDR3 DNA sequence: TGCAGCGTTCGATACCGGGGACTGGACTCTGAAGCTTTCTTT. Residues: CSVRYRGLDSEAFF.

The gene calls are TRBV2 and TRBJ2-5; 11 nucleotides line up with TRBD2. CDR1 and CDR2 (germline): SNHLY, FYNNEI. The CDR3 has 15 amino acids. Losses at the gene ends were 3 bases for V and 4 bases for J; bases not matched to a gene: 4. For the CDR3, the DNA is TGTGCCAGCAGTGATCTAGCGGGGGGTGCAGAGACCCAGTACTTC. Its protein is CASSDLAGGAETQYF.

This chain uses TRBV10-3 with TRBJ1-1; 9 positions match TRBD1. This CDR3 has 16 residues. Germline CDR1 and CDR2: ENHRY and SYGVKD. The V segment lost 0 bases and the J segment 1 base; nucleotides outside the gene matches: 3. The CDR3 sequence: CAISESSGQGNTEAFF. CDR3 nucleotides: TGTGCCATCAGTGAGTCTTCGGGACAGGGGAACACTGAAGCTTTCTTT.

The chain links TRBV5-1 to TRBJ1-2; 7 nucleotides line up with TRBD1. The V gene's germline CDR1 is SGHRS and CDR2 YFSETQ. CDR3 length equals 15 residues. V dropped 4 bases and J dropped 4; count of bases not matched to a gene: 10. The CDR3 DNA reads TGCGCCAGCAGCACCTCCGGGACAGACCTCTATGGCTACACCTTC. Translated, it gives CASSTSGTDLYGYTF. The whole variable domain, filled in from reference TRBV5-1 and TRBJ1-2, reads KAGVTQTPRYLIKTRGQQVTLSCSPISGHRSVSWYQQTPGQGLQFLFEYFSETQRNKGNFPGRFSGRQFSNSRSEMNVSTLELGDSALYLCASSTSGTDLYGYTFGSGTRLTVV.

The chain recombines TRBV9 with TRBJ2-1; 8 bases are shared with TRBD2. The CDR3 covers 14 residues. V shed 4 bases and J 9 bases; nucleotides not matched to a gene: 9. Germline-derived CDR1 and CDR2 are SGDLS and YYNGEE. The CDR3 region has the DNA TGTGCCAGCAGCCCACCGGGACTAGTGGCTGAGCAGTTCTTC. Amino acid sequence: CASSPPGLVAEQFF.

The chain uses TRBV4-3 and TRBJ2-3, with D hard to call. This CDR3 has 15 amino acids. V lost 0 bases to trimming and J lost 2 bases, with 9 bases between them. Per the germline V gene, CDR1 is LGHNA and CDR2 is YSLEER. CDR3 DNA: TGCGCCAGCAGCCAAGAACACAGAAACACAGATACGCAGTATTTT. Encoded protein: CASSQEHRNTDTQYF.

The chain uses TRBV4-3 and TRBJ1-3; TRBD1 aligns across 12 bases. V trimming: 3 bases; J trimming: 0 bases; junction bases outside the gene matches: 12. Germline values: CDR1 LGHNA, CDR2 YSLEER. This CDR3 is 20 amino acids long. The DNA of the CDR3 is TGCGCCAGCAGCCAGTATACCGGGACAGGGGGCCCATTCTCTGGAAACACCATATATTTT. Its translation: CASSQYTGTGGPFSGNTIYF.

J is TRBJ2-7 and V is TRBV7-2; tentatively, D is TRBD1 (6 bases). The V end was cut by 5 bases, the J end by 6 bases, with 11 bases between. The CDR3 runs 12 residues. CDR1 is SGHTA and CDR2 is FQGNSA in the germline V gene. The CDR3 region is CASSPQGFEQYF. The CDR3 nucleotides are TGTGCCAGCAGCCCACAGGGTTTCGAGCAGTACTTC.

The rearrangement uses TRBV7-9 and TRBJ2-3; D is undetermined. Germline values: CDR1 SEHNR, CDR2 FQNEAQ (reference sequence). The CDR3 sequence is 15 residues long. Trimming removed 3 bases from V and 0 bases from J, with 10 bases in between. CDR3 sequence: CASSFLAPSTDTQYF. The CDR3 bases are TGTGCCAGCAGCTTTTTGGCACCTAGCACAGATACGCAGTATTTT.